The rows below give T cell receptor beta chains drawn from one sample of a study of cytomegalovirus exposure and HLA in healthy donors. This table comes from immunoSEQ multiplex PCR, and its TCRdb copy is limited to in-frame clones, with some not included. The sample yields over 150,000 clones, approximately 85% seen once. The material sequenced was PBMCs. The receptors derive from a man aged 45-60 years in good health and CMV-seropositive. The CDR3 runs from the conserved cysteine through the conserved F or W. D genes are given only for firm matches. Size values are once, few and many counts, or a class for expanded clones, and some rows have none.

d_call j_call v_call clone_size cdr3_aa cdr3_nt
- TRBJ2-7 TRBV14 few CASSQDYEQYF TGTGCCAGCAGCCAAGACTACGAGCAGTACTTC
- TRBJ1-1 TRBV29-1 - CSVGSGEGEAFF TGCAGCGTTGGGTCAGGGGAAGGCGAAGCTTTCTTT
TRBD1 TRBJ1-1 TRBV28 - CASTMDRESEAFF TGTGCCAGCACCATGGACAGGGAAAGTGAAGCTTTCTTT
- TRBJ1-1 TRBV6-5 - CASSLEGNTEAFF TGTGCCAGCAGTCTGGAGGGGAACACTGAAGCTTTCTTT
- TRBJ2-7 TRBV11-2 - CASSLDRGGPYEQYF TGTGCCAGCAGCTTAGATCGGGGAGGACCCTACGAGCAGTACTTC
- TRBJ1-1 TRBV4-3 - CASSQDQWGTWEAFF TGCGCCAGCAGCCAAGATCAGTGGGGGACATGGGAAGCTTTCTTT
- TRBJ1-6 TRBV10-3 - CAISGQLNSPLHF TGTGCCATCAGCGGACAGCTTAATTCACCCCTCCACTTT
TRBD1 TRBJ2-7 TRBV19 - CASSWGQGTDEQYF TGTGCCAGTAGTTGGGGACAGGGTACCGACGAGCAGTACTTC
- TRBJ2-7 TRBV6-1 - CASSEAVGRPLNYEQYF TGTGCCAGCAGTGAAGCGGTGGGGAGACCCCTAAACTACGAGCAGTACTTC
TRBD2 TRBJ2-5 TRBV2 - CASRGLAGGPQETQYF TGTGCCAGCAGAGGACTAGCGGGAGGCCCTCAAGAGACCCAGTACTTC
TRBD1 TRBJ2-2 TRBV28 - CATETGGDTGELFF TGTGCCACAGAGACAGGGGGGGACACCGGGGAGCTGTTTTTT
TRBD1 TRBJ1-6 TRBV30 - CAWSAPQGAGSPLHF TGTGCCTGGAGTGCCCCACAGGGGGCTGGATCACCCCTCCACTTT
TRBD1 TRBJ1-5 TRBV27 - CASSSRQGLRGNQPQHF TGTGCCAGCAGTTCCCGACAGGGCCTGAGGGGCAATCAGCCCCAGCATTTT
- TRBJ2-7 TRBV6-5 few CASSSGTGPAYEQYF TGTGCCAGCAGTTCGGGGACTGGGCCTGCCTACGAGCAGTACTTC
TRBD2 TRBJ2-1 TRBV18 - CASSPLAGVQNEQFF TGTGCCAGCTCGCCACTAGCGGGAGTTCAAAATGAGCAGTTCTTC
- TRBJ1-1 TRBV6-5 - CASSYIRGWNTEAFF TGTGCCAGCAGTTACATCAGAGGGTGGAACACTGAAGCTTTCTTT
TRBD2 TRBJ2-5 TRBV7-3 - CASSTLAGGPIETQYF TGTGCCAGCAGCACCTTAGCGGGGGGGCCGATCGAGACCCAGTACTTC
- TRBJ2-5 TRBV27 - CASSFRPGPWETQYF TGTGCCAGCAGTTTTCGTCCAGGGCCTTGGGAGACCCAGTACTTC
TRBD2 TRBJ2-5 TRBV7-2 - CASSQLGDYEETQYF TGTGCCAGCAGCCAGCTGGGGGACTACGAAGAGACCCAGTACTTC
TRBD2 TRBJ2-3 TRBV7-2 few CASSSSGRTDTQYF TGTGCCAGCAGCTCTAGCGGGCGGACAGATACGCAGTATTTT
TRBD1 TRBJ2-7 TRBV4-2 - CASSRGQGQNEQYF TGTGCCAGCAGCCGCGGACAGGGTCAAAACGAGCAGTACTTC
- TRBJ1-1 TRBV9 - CASSVVSGSEAFF TGTGCCAGCAGCGTGGTCTCGGGGTCTGAAGCTTTCTTT
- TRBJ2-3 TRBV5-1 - CASSLGAVIGALKDTQYF TGCGCCAGCAGCTTGGGGGCAGTGATAGGGGCTTTGAAAGATACGCAGTATTTT
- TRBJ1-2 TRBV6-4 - CASSESISGYGYTF TGTGCCAGCAGTGAGTCTATATCCGGCTATGGCTACACCTTC
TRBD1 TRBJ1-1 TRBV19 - CASSTGQGGVNTEAFF TGTGCCAGTAGTACCGGACAGGGAGGGGTGAACACTGAAGCTTTCTTT
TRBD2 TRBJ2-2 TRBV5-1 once CASSLTSGGTGELFF TGCGCCAGCAGCTTGACTAGCGGGGGAACCGGGGAGCTGTTTTTT
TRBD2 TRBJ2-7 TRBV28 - CASSPRGLAGADEQYF TGTGCCAGCAGTCCCAGGGGACTAGCGGGAGCTGACGAGCAGTACTTC
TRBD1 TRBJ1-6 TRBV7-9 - CASSWTGGSPLHF TGTGCCAGCAGCTGGACAGGGGGCTCACCCCTCCACTTT
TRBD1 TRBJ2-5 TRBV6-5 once CASVRDRVEETQYF TGTGCCAGTGTCCGGGACAGGGTCGAGGAGACCCAGTACTTC
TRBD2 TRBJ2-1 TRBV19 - CASRTTSGGASCPFF TGTGCCAGTAGGACTACTAGCGGGGGGGCCTCTTGTCCGTTCTTC
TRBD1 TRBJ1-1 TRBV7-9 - CASSLVDRGAFF TGTGCCAGCAGCTTAGTGGACAGGGGGGCTTTCTTT
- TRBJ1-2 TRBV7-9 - CASSPRAPGEYYGYTF TGTGCCAGCAGTCCGAGGGCCCCGGGGGAGTACTATGGCTACACCTTC
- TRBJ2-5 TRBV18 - CASSPRQQETQYF TGTGCCAGCTCACCACGGCAGCAAGAGACCCAGTACTTC
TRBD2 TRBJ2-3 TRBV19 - CATQRQGVGGGDPPDTQYF TGTGCCACCCAAAGGCAGGGTGTCGGCGGGGGGGACCCCCCAGATACGCAGTATTTT
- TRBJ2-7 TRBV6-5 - CASRSAYEQYF TGTGCCAGCAGATCCGCCTACGAGCAGTACTTC
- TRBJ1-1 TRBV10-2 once CASSDRVVNTEAFF TGCGCCAGCAGTGACAGGGTGGTGAACACTGAAGCTTTCTTT
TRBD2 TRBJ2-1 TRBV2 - CASSEVLAGDNEQFF TGTGCCAGCAGTGAAGTACTAGCGGGGGACAATGAGCAGTTCTTC
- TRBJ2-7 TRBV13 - CASSTGDEQYF TGTGCCAGCAGTACCGGGGACGAGCAGTACTTC
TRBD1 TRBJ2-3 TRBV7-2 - CASTGQGTDTQYF TGTGCCAGCACTGGACAGGGGACAGATACGCAGTATTTT
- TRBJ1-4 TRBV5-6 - CASSPTATNEKLFF TGTGCCAGCAGCCCGACAGCAACTAATGAAAAACTGTTTTTT
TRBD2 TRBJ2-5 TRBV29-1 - CSGGLAGGPETQYF TGCAGCGGCGGACTGGCGGGAGGGCCGGAGACCCAGTACTTC
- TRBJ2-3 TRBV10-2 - CASSLEGSDTQYF TGCGCCAGCAGTCTCGAGGGATCGGATACGCAGTATTTT
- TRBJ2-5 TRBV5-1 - CASSLARSETQYF TGCGCCAGCAGCTTGGCGCGGTCGGAGACCCAGTACTTC
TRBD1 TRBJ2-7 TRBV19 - CASSMDRDYEQYF TGTGCCAGTAGTATGGACAGGGACTACGAGCAGTACTTC
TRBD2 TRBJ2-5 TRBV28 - CASSDSGLAGMETQYF TGTGCCAGCAGTGATTCGGGACTAGCGGGGATGGAGACCCAGTACTTC
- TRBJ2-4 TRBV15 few CATRPTGSAAKNIQYF TGTGCCACCAGACCAACAGGGTCGGCGGCCAAAAACATTCAGTACTTC
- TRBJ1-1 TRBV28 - CASSLGGAPNTEAFF TGTGCCAGCAGTTTGGGGGGGGCGCCGAACACTGAAGCTTTCTTT
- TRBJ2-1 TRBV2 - CASKGVRNYNEQFF TGTGCCAGCAAGGGAGTCAGGAACTACAATGAGCAGTTCTTC
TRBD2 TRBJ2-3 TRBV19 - CASSIDLSGRRTDTQYF TGTGCCAGTAGTATCGATCTTAGCGGGAGGCGCACAGATACGCAGTATTTT
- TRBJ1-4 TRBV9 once CASSVAGADREKLFF TGTGCCAGCAGCGTAGCTGGGGCAGATCGAGAAAAACTGTTTTTT